Below are 6 T cell receptor beta chains sequenced from a single sample in a study of long-term antiretroviral therapy in people with HIV. A v3.0 immunoSEQ assay was performed at survey level. Using immunoSEQ multiplex PCR, the repertoire was profiled, and TCRdb retains in-frame clones only, with some absent. The sample contains 28,000 or so clones, roughly 88% of which appear only once. The sample in question was unsorted PBMCs, obtained 0.5 years after starting antiretroviral therapy. The receptors stem from a woman under 30 with HIV.

The chain couples TRBV7-8 to TRBJ1-1; 7 bases are a match to TRBD1. Germline CDR1 SGHVS, CDR2 FQNEAQ. V lost 0 bases and J lost 5; bases outside the gene matches: 3. CDR3 size: 14 residues. The CDR3, as DNA: TGTGCCAGCAGCTTAGCTCCAGGGGGAACTGAAGCTTTCTTT. This translates into CASSLAPGGTEAFF.

The rearrangement uses TRBV10-3 and TRBJ2-1; 7 bases line up with TRBD1. CDR3 length equals 14 residues. Germline V gives CDR1 ENHRY, CDR2 SYGVKD. Trimming cost V 6 bases and J 3 bases; bases outside gene matches: 5. CDR3 region: CAIRTGTLYNEQFF. The CDR3 DNA sequence: TGTGCCATCAGGACAGGGACCCTCTACAATGAGCAGTTCTTC.

The rearrangement links TRBV19 to TRBJ2-5; tentatively, D is TRBD1 (7 bases). In germline, CDR1 is LNHDA, CDR2 SQIVND (reference sequence). V was pared by 3 bases and J by 5 bases, with 19 bases between. There are 16 residues in the CDR3. CDR3 in amino acids: CASSIAGQFVAETQYF. The CDR3 DNA sequence: TGTGCCAGTAGTATCGCGGGACAGTTTGTGGCCGAGACCCAGTACTTC.

This chain's CDR3 is CASSKRGFDEQYF. The DNA for the CDR3 is TGCGCCAGCAGTAAACGGGGTTTCGACGAGCAGTACTTC. The rearrangement uses TRBV4-3 and TRBJ2-7, with a possible D match to TRBD2 (5 bases). The V end lost 6 bases, the J end lost 5 bases, and 14 bases lay between the germline ends. CDR1 is LGHNA, CDR2 YSLEER, per germline. The CDR3 consists of 13 residues.

V is TRBV6-5 and J is TRBJ2-2; possible D gene TRBD1, 6 bases. The V gene's germline CDR1 is MNHEY and CDR2 SVGAGI. This CDR3 spans 16 amino acids. Between the trimmed V and J ends, which lost 0 bases and 1 base, there was a span of 9 bases. CDR3 sequence: CASSYSTGQNTGELFF. CDR3 in DNA: TGTGCCAGCAGTTACTCGACAGGCCAGAACACCGGGGAGCTGTTTTTT.

CDR3 DNA sequence: TGTGCCAGCAGCAATAGCAATTCACCCCTCCACTTT. Protein: CASSNSNSPLHF. The chain employs TRBV7-9 and TRBJ1-6; D call uncertain. Germline CDR1 SEHNR, CDR2 FQNEAQ (reference sequence). V lost 5 bases to trimming and J lost 7 bases, with 6 bases between them. The CDR3 has 12 residues.